These 30 T cell receptor beta chains share one sample of origin, sequenced in a study of sequential checkpoint blockade in melanoma. Noted treatment: randomized to nivolumab then ipilimumab (arm A) or the reverse (arm B). Using immunoSEQ multiplex PCR, the repertoire was profiled, and TCRdb retains in-frame clones only, with some absent. The sample gives roughly 7,200 clones, more than 25% of which show up once; 23% is in the top ten. The source material was tumor tissue (inferred from file names), sampled from a patient given nivolumab and ipilimumab in sequence. The receptors shown here come from a human donor with melanoma.

The chain joins TRBV5-1 to TRBJ2-3; 12 nucleotides align to TRBD2. This CDR3 contains 16 residues. Looked up from germline, CDR1 is SGHRS and CDR2 is YFSETQ. V was clipped by 0 bases and J by 4 bases; unmatched bases: 3. The CDR3 DNA sequence: TGCGCCAGCAGCTTGGGACTAGCGGGAGAATCAGATACGCAGTATTTT. It translates to CASSLGLAGESDTQYF. Using reference TRBV5-1 and TRBJ2-3 for the parts outside the CDR3, the full variable domain is KAGVTQTPRYLIKTRGQQVTLSCSPISGHRSVSWYQQTPGQGLQFLFEYFSETQRNKGNFPGRFSGRQFSNSRSEMNVSTLELGDSALYLCASSLGLAGESDTQYFGPGTRLTVL.

This clone was recorded a few times. This chain links TRBV27 with TRBJ1-5, with D perhaps TRBD1 (6 bases). Trimming removed 6 bases at V and 10 bases at J, with 16 bases between. The CDR3 is 13 residues long. Germline-derived CDR1 and CDR2 are MNHEY and SMNVEV (reference sequence). The CDR3 is CASSLKQGYPQHF. As DNA, the CDR3 is TGTGCCAGCAGCCTAAAACAGGGTTATCCCCAGCATTTT.

This clone is large by share. The rearrangement links TRBV6-8 to TRBJ2-3; D gene uncertain. This CDR3 contains 13 residues. Germline V gene data show CDR1 as MNHGY and CDR2 as SAAAGT. Trimming removed 8 bases at V and 6 bases at J, with 15 bases between. Here the CDR3 reads CASAWVEDDTQYF. Written as DNA, the CDR3 is TGTGCCAGCGCCTGGGTCGAAGACGATACGCAGTATTTT.

This clone was detected only a few times. The chain joins TRBV6-8 to TRBJ1-2; TRBD1 might be the D (5 bases). Germline loops: CDR1 MNHGY, CDR2 SAAAGT. The CDR3 is 12 amino acids. Trimming pared 5 bases from V and 5 bases from J, leaving 9 bases between. CDR3 amino acids: CASSPTEYGYTF. CDR3 sequence (DNA): TGTGCCAGCAGTCCGACAGAGTATGGCTACACCTTC.

This clone was seen at least ten times. The chain couples TRBV6-8 to TRBJ1-2, with D perhaps matching TRBD1 (6 bases). The CDR3 covers 15 residues. Germline CDR1 MNHGY, CDR2 SAAAGT. V was pared by 2 bases and J by 0 bases, with 10 bases between. The CDR3 DNA reads TGTGCCAGCAGTTACCAAAGACAGGCTAACTATGGCTACACCTTC. Its protein is CASSYQRQANYGYTF.

This clone was detected a few times. The J gene is TRBJ1-1, the V gene TRBV9; D is undetermined. This CDR3 has 15 amino acids. V was pared by 0 bases and J by 0 bases, with 9 bases between. Germline CDR1 SGDLS, CDR2 YYNGEE. CDR3 sequence: CASSVEGAMNTEAFF. As DNA, the CDR3 is TGTGCCAGCAGCGTAGAGGGAGCCATGAACACTGAAGCTTTCTTT.

The chain joins TRBV6-8 to TRBJ2-3; no firm D call. The CDR3 spans 14 residues. Per germline, CDR1 MNHGY and CDR2 SAAAGT. V lost 3 bases and J lost 4, with 11 bases in between. The CDR3 region is CASSYVFLSDTQYF. The CDR3 nucleotides are TGTGCCAGCAGTTATGTTTTCTTGTCAGATACGCAGTATTTT.

This clone is termed medium-sized. V is TRBV4-1 and J is TRBJ1-5; 9 positions match TRBD1. CDR1 is MGHRA and CDR2 is YSYEKL in the germline V gene. Trimming removed 3 bases from V and 4 bases from J; junction bases left unmatched: 4. The CDR3 is 15 residues long. The CDR3 DNA reads TGCGCCAGCAGCCAGGAGGACAGGGGAAATCAGCCCCAGCATTTT. Protein sequence: CASSQEDRGNQPQHF.

This clone was observed many times. DNA of the CDR3: TGTGCCAGCAGCTTATTCGGGTCTAGCGGGACAAATACGCAGTATTTT. Its protein is CASSLFGSSGTNTQYF. The gene calls are TRBV11-3 and TRBJ2-3, with TRBD2 identical over 9 bases. CDR1 SGHNT and CDR2 YENEEA come from the germline V gene. V lost 2 bases to trimming and J lost 7 bases; unmatched junction nucleotides: 10. This CDR3 contains 16 residues.

In its sample, this clone is medium-sized. The J gene is TRBJ2-1, the V gene TRBV11-3; 13 bases agree with TRBD2. Germline V CDR1 and CDR2: SGHNT, YENEEA. V lost 3 bases, J lost 5 bases, and 7 bases stayed unmatched. The CDR3 is made up of 17 amino acids. The chain's CDR3 is CASSLGGTSGTDNEQFF. Here the CDR3 DNA reads TGTGCCAGCAGCTTGGGCGGGACTAGCGGGACTGACAATGAGCAGTTCTTC. Looking up the rest from reference TRBV11-3 and TRBJ2-1 gives the full variable domain: EAGVVQSPRYKIIEKKQPVAFWCNPISGHNTLYWYLQNLGQGPELLIRYENEEAVDDSQLPKDRFSAERLKGVDSTLKIQPAELGDSAVYLCASSLGGTSGTDNEQFFGPGTRLTVL.

The rearrangement links TRBV29-1 to TRBJ2-4; 9 bases fit TRBD1. Per the germline V gene, CDR1 is SQVTM and CDR2 is ANQGSEA. Trimming took 2 bases from V and 1 from J; bases not matched to a gene: 3. The CDR3 contains 15 residues. DNA of the CDR3: TGCAGCGTTGAACCCGACAGGGGGGCCAAAAACATTCAGTACTTC. Protein sequence: CSVEPDRGAKNIQYF.

V and J are TRBV6-8 and TRBJ1-2; D remains ambiguous. Trimming stripped 0 bases from V and 8 bases from J, with 10 bases between. The CDR3 runs 13 residues. The germline V gene has CDR1 MNHGY and CDR2 SAAAGT. In DNA, the CDR3 is TGTGCCAGCAGTTACTCGACGGCAGGCGGCTACACCTTC. This encodes CASSYSTAGGYTF.

This rearrangement joins TRBV9 to TRBJ2-6, with 7 bases aligning to TRBD1. From germline, CDR1 is SGDLS and CDR2 YYNGEE. V trimming: 4 bases; J trimming: 0 bases; junction bases outside the gene matches: 7. The CDR3 loop spans 17 amino acids. CDR3 bases: TGTGCCAGCAGCTCTGGGGACAGCCTCTCTGGGGCCAACGTCCTGACTTTC. Translation gives CASSSGDSLSGANVLTF. Looking up the rest from reference TRBV9 and TRBJ2-6 gives the full variable domain: DSGVTQTPKHLITATGQRVTLRCSPRSGDLSVYWYQQSLDQGLQFLIQYYNGEERAKGNILERFSAQQFPDLHSELNLSSLELGDSALYFCASSSGDSLSGANVLTFGAGSRLTVL.

The rearrangement joins TRBV12-5 to TRBJ2-1; TRBD1 agrees at 9 bases. Germline loops: CDR1 LGHNT, CDR2 FRNRAP. V shed 0 bases and J 3 bases; nucleotides not matched to a gene: 6. The CDR3 is made up of 17 amino acids. The CDR3 nucleotides are TGTGCTAGTGGTTTGGTAACAGGGGGCGGTATCTACAATGAGCAGTTCTTC. It yields the protein CASGLVTGGGIYNEQFF.

The J gene is TRBJ1-3, the V gene TRBV19; 7 bases fit TRBD1. There are 14 residues in the CDR3. Per the germline V gene, CDR1 is LNHDA and CDR2 is SQIVND (reference sequence). V lost 4 bases, J lost 8 bases, and 8 bases stayed unmatched. The CDR3 reads CASSTDRAIDTIYF. CDR3 in DNA: TGTGCCAGTAGTACTGACAGGGCTATAGACACCATATATTTT.

This clone appeared a few times. V is TRBV18 and J is TRBJ1-1; no reliable D call. Germline CDR1 KGHSH, CDR2 LQKENI. V lost 4 bases and J 0 bases, leaving 3 bases between the germline ends. This CDR3 has 12 amino acids. This CDR3 is CASSLLNTEAFF. The DNA for the CDR3 is TGTGCCAGCTCACTCCTGAACACTGAAGCTTTCTTT.

This clone was seen a handful of times. V usage is TRBV9 and J usage is TRBJ1-2; D is uncertain. The CDR3 contains 14 residues. V was trimmed by 0 bases and J by 4 bases, leaving 10 bases between them. Germline V CDR1 and CDR2: SGDLS, YYNGEE. Here the CDR3 reads CASSVGSRGYGYTF. The CDR3 nucleotides are TGTGCCAGCAGCGTAGGAAGCAGAGGCTATGGCTACACCTTC.

Only a few counts were recorded for this clone. This rearrangement joins TRBV11-3 to TRBJ2-7; possibly TRBD2 for D (6 bases). From germline, CDR1 is SGHNT and CDR2 YENEEA. Trimming shortened V by 5 bases and J by 5 bases, and 19 bases separated the two germline ends. The CDR3 runs 15 residues. CDR3 loop: CASSPFNSGYNEQYF. The CDR3 DNA sequence: TGTGCCAGCAGCCCCTTTAATAGCGGCTACAACGAGCAGTACTTC.

This clone was seen a handful of times. The genes are TRBV19 and TRBJ2-7, with D perhaps TRBD2 (7 bases). This CDR3 spans 18 amino acids. V gave up 1 base and J gave up 2 bases, with 21 bases separating them. Per the germline V gene, CDR1 is LNHDA and CDR2 is SQIVND (reference sequence). The CDR3 sequence is CASSIAPGRAGHPYEQYF. The CDR3, as DNA: TGTGCCAGTAGTATAGCCCCGGGGAGGGCGGGACACCCCTACGAGCAGTACTTC.

Many counts were recorded for this clone. J is TRBJ2-7 and V is TRBV7-7, with TRBD2 matching over 14 bases. Germline CDR1 and CDR2: SSHAT and FNYEAQ (reference sequence). Trimming cost V 6 bases and J 0 bases; bases outside gene matches: 10. The CDR3 loop spans 18 amino acids. In DNA form, the CDR3 reads TGTGCCAGCAGTCGGGGACTAGCGGGAGTAACAAGCTCCTACGAGCAGTACTTC. It specifies CASSRGLAGVTSSYEQYF.

This clone appeared a few times. The chain is built from TRBV11-3 and TRBJ2-3; 7 nucleotides line up with TRBD2. Trimming took 8 bases from V and 5 from J; bases not matched to a gene: 13. Germline CDR1 SGHNT, CDR2 YENEEA. The CDR3 runs 15 residues. CDR3 amino acids: CASGQSAGAQDTQYF. CDR3 in DNA: TGTGCCAGCGGCCAAAGCGCGGGAGCCCAAGATACGCAGTATTTT.

This clone was found a few times. The chain recombines TRBV18 with TRBJ2-1, with 10 bases fitting TRBD2. J lost 4 bases, V lost 3 bases, and 3 bases had no gene match. There are 15 residues in the CDR3. CDR1 KGHSH and CDR2 LQKENI come from the germline V gene. The CDR3 coding sequence is TGTGCCAGCTCACCGGGGACTAGCGCGTACAATGAGCAGTTCTTC. Translating it yields CASSPGTSAYNEQFF.

The chain recombines TRBV30 with TRBJ2-7; 7 nucleotides agree with TRBD2. The CDR3 loop spans 12 amino acids. J lost 4 bases, V lost 8 bases, and 8 bases had no gene match. Germline V gives CDR1 GTSNPN, CDR2 SVGIG (reference sequence). DNA for the CDR3: TGTGCCATGGTAGGGAGGGGTTACGAGCAGTACTTC. Residues: CAMVGRGYEQYF.

The chain links TRBV6-8 to TRBJ1-2; no reliable D call. The CDR3 has 12 residues. Germline V CDR1 and CDR2: MNHGY, SAAAGT. V lost 5 bases, J lost 2 bases, and 6 bases lay in between. The CDR3 sequence is CASSTSNYGYTF. The CDR3 nucleotides read TGTGCCAGCAGTACCAGCAACTATGGCTACACCTTC.

This clone was observed at least ten times. The chain links TRBV11-3 to TRBJ1-1; D gene uncertain. V dropped 3 bases and J dropped 0 bases, with 8 bases sitting between them. Germline V lookup: CDR1 SGHNT, CDR2 YENEEA. This CDR3 region has 14 residues. CDR3 in amino acids: CASSLGVMNTEAFF. CDR3 nucleotide sequence: TGTGCCAGCAGCTTGGGTGTCATGAACACTGAAGCTTTCTTT.

This clone was seen just once. The chain recombines TRBV12-5 with TRBJ2-1, with a tentative D call TRBD1 (5 bases). CDR1 is LGHNT, CDR2 FRNRAP, per germline. CDR3 size: 18 residues. V lost 0 bases to trimming and J lost 3 bases, with 18 bases between them. This chain's CDR3 is CASGLVLWGVENYNEQFF. In DNA, the CDR3 is TGTGCTAGTGGTTTGGTACTTTGGGGCGTAGAGAACTACAATGAGCAGTTCTTC.

V is TRBV4-1 and J is TRBJ2-7, with 11 positions matching TRBD2. The J segment lost 7 bases and the V segment lost 4 bases, leaving 9 bases of the junction unmatched. Germline V gene data show CDR1 as MGHRA and CDR2 as YSYEKL. This CDR3 is 15 amino acids long. CDR3 sequence (DNA): TGCGCCAGCAGCCTCTGGGGACTAGCGGAGTCAGAGCAGTACTTC. Translated: CASSLWGLAESEQYF.

The chain has TRBV19 and TRBJ2-7; D remains unclear. The CDR3 length is 13 residues. CDR1 is LNHDA and CDR2 is SQIVND in the germline V gene (reference sequence). Trimming shortened V by 7 bases and J by 0 bases, and 10 bases separated the two germline ends. The CDR3 region has the DNA TGTGCCAGTACCGGTAGGAGCTCCTACGAGCAGTACTTC. Translated, it gives CASTGRSSYEQYF.

The chain couples TRBV11-3 to TRBJ2-1; 11 positions match TRBD2. J lost 3 bases, V lost 5 bases, and 9 bases had no gene match. The CDR3 sequence is 17 residues long. Germline V gene data show CDR1 as SGHNT and CDR2 as YENEEA. The CDR3 spells CASSQKTSGTYYNEQFF. DNA for the CDR3: TGTGCCAGCAGCCAAAAGACTAGCGGGACCTACTACAATGAGCAGTTCTTC.

The chain combines TRBV19 with TRBJ2-2; D call uncertain. CDR1 is LNHDA and CDR2 is SQIVND in the germline V gene (reference sequence). The ends were cut back, 3 bases at V and 3 bases at J, with 14 bases in the middle. The CDR3 has 16 amino acids. CDR3 DNA: TGTGCCAGTAGTATTGTAGGTAGCCTCGACACCGGGGAGCTGTTTTTT. It codes for CASSIVGSLDTGELFF.